What follows are 30 T cell receptor beta chains derived from one specimen sequenced in a study of CXCR3-negative and CXCR3-positive naive CD8 T cells. Through 5' RACE with UMI labels, the TRB cDNA libraries were prepared. TCRdb derives one entry per CDR3 protein from the 5' RACE reads, leaving out DNA. The listing contains 150,000 to 180,000 distinct CDR3 sequences. General study results and limits: TRB CDR3s were more hydrophobic in CXCR3-positive than in CXCR3-negative naive cells.

No antigen is known for these receptors. Sequencing used naive CXCR3+ CD8+ T cells from blood. The subset: CD45RO-CCR7+CD27+CD95- naive CD8+ T cells expressing CXCR3 (TNR3+). The receptors come from a human donor in good health. Some clones in this sample may be carry-over from other donors' samples.

The chain joins TRBV28 to TRBJ2-7; the TRBD1 assignment by TCRdb is unverifiable without DNA. This CDR3 spans 15 amino acids. The germline V gene has CDR1 MDHEN and CDR2 SYDVKM. CDR3 protein: CASSSRDRVSYEQYF.

The J gene is TRBJ1-1, the V gene TRBV6-2 or TRBV6-3; TCRdb's D gene call, TRBD1, goes unchecked for lack of DNA. Germline CDR1 MNHEY, CDR2 SVGEGT. The CDR3 is 13 amino acids. CDR3: CAIGTRPWAEAFF.

This chain joins TRBV7-8 and TRBJ2-7; TCRdb returns TRBD2, unconfirmable since there is no DNA. Germline-derived CDR1 and CDR2 are SGHVS and FQNEAQ. This CDR3 comprises 16 residues. The CDR3 spells CASSMTSGGPGYEQYF.

The chain uses TRBV20-1 and TRBJ2-7. This CDR3 is built from 16 residues. CDR1 is DFQATT, CDR2 SNEGSKA, per germline (reference sequence). CDR3 sequence reads: CSARELAGFLPYEQYF.

The chain employs TRBV28 and TRBJ1-4; TCRdb calls TRBD1, which cannot be checked without DNA. Germline CDR1 MDHEN, CDR2 SYDVKM. There are 15 residues in the CDR3. The CDR3 region is CASSPFGQANEKLFF.

This chain uses TRBV12-3 or TRBV12-4 with TRBJ2-6. The CDR3 has 15 amino acids. Here the CDR3 reads CASMDPGNGANVLTF.

The rearrangement uses TRBV28 and TRBJ1-1; lacking DNA, the TRBD1 call made by TCRdb goes unchecked. Germline V gene sequence: CDR1 MDHEN, CDR2 SYDVKM. CDR3 length: 14 amino acids. CDR3 region: CASSFGAAGTEAFF.

The CDR3 spells CSVRQSSGQFF. This chain uses TRBV29-1 with TRBJ2-1; TCRdb selects TRBD1, and the lack of DNA leaves this call unchecked. The CDR3 has 11 amino acids. CDR1 and CDR2 from the germline V gene are SQVTM and ANQGSEA.

The CDR3: CASSPRLARNTGELFF. V is TRBV13 and J is TRBJ2-2; TCRdb selects TRBD2, and the lack of DNA leaves this call unchecked. In germline, CDR1 is PRHDT, CDR2 FYEKMQ (reference sequence). The CDR3 has 16 residues.

The gene calls are TRBV29-1 and TRBJ2-1. Per germline, CDR1 SQVTM and CDR2 ANQGSEA. CDR3 size: 14 residues. The CDR3 reads CSVEQQSFYNEQFF.

The chain links TRBV2 to TRBJ2-7; TCRdb designates TRBD2, a call that cannot be tested without DNA. The CDR3 contains 14 residues. The germline V gene encodes CDR1 SNHLY and CDR2 FYNNEI. The CDR3 sequence is CASTPSGGVYEQYF.

This sequence joins TRBV20-1 and TRBJ2-7; the D call of TRBD1 rests on TCRdb alone, since no DNA is present to check it. The CDR3 loop spans 12 amino acids. Germline values: CDR1 DFQATT, CDR2 SNEGSKA (reference sequence). CDR3 amino acids: CSAREQAYEQYF.

The chain combines TRBV27 with TRBJ2-1; the TCRdb D gene call, TRBD1, has no DNA to confirm it. Germline CDR1 is MNHEY and CDR2 is SMNVEV (reference sequence). The CDR3 is 13 amino acids. The CDR3 here is CASSFDRVNEQFF.

J is TRBJ2-4 and V is TRBV29-1; the D call of TRBD2 rests on TCRdb alone, since no DNA is present to check it. The CDR3 runs 18 residues. Germline V CDR1 and CDR2: SQVTM, ANQGSEA. The CDR3 is CSVEGGSSGTLAKNIQYF.

V is TRBV20-1 and J is TRBJ2-6. This CDR3 is built from 15 residues. Germline CDR1 reads DFQATT; CDR2 reads SNEGSKA (reference sequence). This chain's CDR3 is CSARDQYSGANVLTF.

J is TRBJ1-1 and V is TRBV7-9; the D call of TRBD1 rests on TCRdb alone, since no DNA is present to check it. The CDR3 totals 18 residues. The germline V gene has CDR1 SEHNR and CDR2 FQNEAQ (reference sequence). CDR3 amino acids: CASSFYPGIQFGDTEAFF.

The chain joins TRBV28 to TRBJ2-3; TCRdb's D call, TRBD1, is unchecked because there is no DNA. Germline V gene lookup returns CDR1 MDHEN and CDR2 SYDVKM. This CDR3 is 13 amino acids long. CDR3 sequence reads: CASWDRGTDTQYF. Looking up the rest from reference TRBV28 and TRBJ2-3 gives the full variable domain: DVKVTQSSRYLVKRTGEKVFLECVQDMDHENMFWYRQDPGLGLRLIYFSYDVKMKEKGDIPEGYSVSREKKERFSLILESASTNQTSMYLCASWDRGTDTQYFGPGTRLTVL.

The chain has TRBV5-1 and TRBJ1-2; TCRdb lists TRBD1, though no DNA is available to test this call. Germline V lookup: CDR1 SGHRS, CDR2 YFSETQ. CDR3 length equals 16 residues. The CDR3 protein is CASTVNTGFANYGYTF.

This chain links TRBV6-1 with TRBJ1-1; no DNA is available, so the TRBD1 call from TCRdb remains unchecked. The CDR3 length is 20 residues. CDR1 is MNHNS and CDR2 is SASEGT in the germline V gene. CDR3 sequence reads: CASSDPSSDRPFIMNTEAFF.

The chain joins TRBV21-1 to TRBJ1-1; TCRdb picks TRBD1, but there is no DNA to check that call. TRBV21-1 is marked as a pseudogene. CDR3 size: 15 residues. CDR3 sequence reads: CASKTGPRMNTEAFF.

The rearrangement joins TRBV4-1 to TRBJ2-3. The CDR3 spans 14 residues. The germline gives CDR1 MGHRA, CDR2 YSYEKL. CDR3 amino acids: CASSQDFGTDTQYF.

This sequence joins TRBV10-2 and TRBJ1-2. Germline V CDR1 and CDR2: WSHSY, SAAADI. CDR3 length: 11 amino acids. This chain's CDR3 is CASSVGNGYTF.

V usage is TRBV5-1 and J usage is TRBJ2-7; as DNA is missing, the TRBD2 call by TCRdb cannot be tested. This CDR3 has 14 amino acids. Germline V gene lookup returns CDR1 SGHRS and CDR2 YFSETQ. The CDR3 loop reads CASSLDGLSYEQYF.

The chain recombines TRBV6-2 or TRBV6-3 with TRBJ2-4; the TCRdb D gene call, TRBD1, has no DNA to confirm it. The CDR3 contains 15 residues. Germline values: CDR1 MNHEY, CDR2 SVGEGT. The CDR3 loop reads CASSYLSGRGNIQYF.

The chain couples TRBV5-1 to TRBJ1-2; the TRBD1 assignment by TCRdb is unverifiable without DNA. In germline, CDR1 is SGHRS, CDR2 YFSETQ. This CDR3 has 15 residues. CDR3: CASSQDPVITYGYTF.

The rearrangement links TRBV4-1 to TRBJ1-1; as DNA is missing, the TRBD1 call by TCRdb cannot be tested. This CDR3 spans 17 amino acids. CDR1 is MGHRA, CDR2 YSYEKL, per germline. The CDR3 sequence: CASSQHERQARVGEAFF.

The V and J genes are TRBV6-5 and TRBJ1-1; TCRdb's D gene call, TRBD1, goes unchecked for lack of DNA. The CDR3 consists of 11 residues. Germline-derived CDR1 and CDR2 are MNHEY and SVGAGI. This chain's CDR3 is CAIKQGAEAFF.

The gene calls are TRBV18 and TRBJ1-4; TCRdb returns TRBD1, unconfirmable since there is no DNA. CDR3 size: 15 residues. Germline CDR1 is KGHSH and CDR2 is LQKENI. The CDR3 protein is CASSPSQGRNEKLFF.

J is TRBJ2-1 and V is TRBV27; TCRdb's D gene call, TRBD1, goes unchecked for lack of DNA. CDR3 length: 14 amino acids. Germline values: CDR1 MNHEY, CDR2 SMNVEV (reference sequence). CDR3 sequence: CASSFWDGSNEQFF.

This sequence joins TRBV27 and TRBJ1-2. The germline V gene has CDR1 MNHEY and CDR2 SMNVEV (reference sequence). This CDR3 has 15 residues. The CDR3 here is CASSLGRRNAYGYTF.